This is a list of T cell receptor beta chains from one sample in a study of T cells in tumors after PD-1 blockade. The table came from immunoSEQ multiplex PCR; TCRdb's copy has only in-frame clones and leaves some out. The sample includes about 25,000 clones, 80% to 85% of them seen just once. The source was PBMCs, collected after anti-PD-1 treatment. These receptors were collected from a human donor with basal cell carcinoma. Each CDR3 is given with its conserved first and last residue. Fields, in order: J gene, V gene, CDR3 length, CDR3 protein.

J: TRBJ2-3; V: TRBV6-2/TRBV6-3; length: 17; CDR3: CASSYSFSRGITDTQYF
J: TRBJ2-2; V: TRBV30; length: 13; CDR3: CAWTTGVTGELFF
J: TRBJ1-2; V: TRBV19; length: 14; CDR3: CASRWTGGANGYTF
J: TRBJ1-1; V: TRBV7-6; length: 14; CDR3: CASSLGGGLREAFF
J: TRBJ2-5; V: TRBV4-1; length: 14; CDR3: CASSPTDYQETQYF
J: TRBJ1-1; V: TRBV14; length: 15; CDR3: CASSVSGGGNTEAFF
J: TRBJ1-5; V: TRBV6-1; length: 16; CDR3: CASSGRDRVGDQPQHF
J: TRBJ2-2; V: TRBV30; length: 13; CDR3: CAWSSGATGELFF
J: TRBJ1-4; V: TRBV30; length: 14; CDR3: CAWRGPRGNEKLFF
J: TRBJ1-1; V: TRBV5-1; length: 15; CDR3: CASSLDSNLNTEAFF
J: TRBJ2-3; V: TRBV5-1; length: 14; CDR3: CASSLALGADTQYF
J: TRBJ2-1; V: TRBV10-3; length: 13; CDR3: CAITEGASGEQFF
J: TRBJ1-1; V: TRBV6-6; length: 13; CDR3: CASTQLGNTEAFF
J: TRBJ2-7; V: TRBV6-1; length: 12; CDR3: CASSEAGFEQYF
J: TRBJ2-5; V: TRBV2; length: 15; CDR3: CASSEALYRQETQYF
J: TRBJ2-1; V: TRBV6-5; length: 15; CDR3: CASRRDRGTYNEQFF
J: TRBJ1-5; V: TRBV19; length: 13; CDR3: CASSKDRDQPQHF
J: TRBJ2-2; V: TRBV6-1; length: 14; CDR3: CASSDPRDTGELFF
J: TRBJ1-1; V: TRBV6-1; length: 17; CDR3: CASSEASPWGLNTEAFF
J: TRBJ1-2; V: TRBV7-9; length: 12; CDR3: CASEGQDGGYTF
J: TRBJ1-6; V: TRBV2; length: 13; CDR3: CASSGQGNSPLHF
J: TRBJ2-5; V: TRBV5-1; length: 16; CDR3: CASSRFSAGRFETQYF
J: TRBJ2-5; V: TRBV19; length: 15; CDR3: CASRTLAGGPETQYF
J: TRBJ2-1; V: TRBV18; length: 14; CDR3: CASSQDRDGNEQFF
J: TRBJ1-4; V: TRBV30; length: 14; CDR3: CAWSVDAFGEKLFF
J: TRBJ1-5; V: TRBV27; length: 15; CDR3: CASRRGGGRNQPQHF
J: TRBJ2-7; V: TRBV4-2; length: 15; CDR3: CASSQPDSSAYEQYF
J: TRBJ1-3; V: TRBV5-1; length: 18; CDR3: CASSLEGPQTLSGNTIYF
J: TRBJ1-2; V: TRBV5-6; length: 15; CDR3: CASSPIRQSNYGYTF
J: TRBJ2-5; V: TRBV5-1; length: 18; CDR3: CASSWGRLTGTSKETQYF
J: TRBJ2-1; V: TRBV7-6; length: 16; CDR3: CASSSASGGGHNEQFF
J: TRBJ2-3; V: TRBV11-3; length: 16; CDR3: CASSLEARGVSDTQYF
J: TRBJ1-3; V: TRBV29-1; length: 12; CDR3: CSVTGAGNTIYF
J: TRBJ1-2; V: TRBV6-7; length: 13; CDR3: CASRGQGFYGYTF
J: TRBJ2-4; V: TRBV6-6; length: 15; CDR3: CASSDPGGVKNIQYF
J: TRBJ1-5; V: TRBV30; length: 15; CDR3: CAWSVGAPHGRAQHF
J: TRBJ1-5; V: TRBV27; length: 13; CDR3: CASRQGTNQPQHF
J: TRBJ2-2; V: TRBV30; length: 14; CDR3: CAWRWELYTGELFF
J: TRBJ1-1; V: TRBV4-2; length: 16; CDR3: CARPLRNGRANTEAFF
J: TRBJ1-6; V: TRBV5-5; length: 15; CDR3: CASSHSGTGVSPLHF
J: TRBJ1-2; V: TRBV29-1; length: 14; CDR3: CSVDRDRENYGYTF
J: TRBJ1-4; V: TRBV12-5; length: 15; CDR3: CASGFQGSTNEKLFF
J: TRBJ2-1; V: TRBV19; length: 16; CDR3: CASSIKSGGPYNEQFF
J: TRBJ1-1; V: TRBV11-3; length: 16; CDR3: CASSLVGRAGNTEAFF
J: TRBJ2-3; V: TRBV11-2; length: 17; CDR3: CASSLGRRLTPTDTQYF
J: TRBJ1-1; V: TRBV30; length: 13; CDR3: CAWGRGMNTEAFF
J: TRBJ1-1; V: TRBV18; length: 13; CDR3: CASSRIQDTEAFF
J: TRBJ2-5; V: TRBV5-1; length: 13; CDR3: CASSPLASGSQYF
J: TRBJ2-1; V: TRBV2; length: 14; CDR3: CASDSGVSYNEQFF
J: TRBJ2-1; V: TRBV4-1; length: 15; CDR3: CASSQGWGGYNEQFF
J: TRBJ2-7; V: TRBV5-4; length: 15; CDR3: CASSLGRDGTYEQYF
J: TRBJ2-2; V: TRBV19; length: 16; CDR3: CASEGRSGGDTGELFF
J: TRBJ1-1; V: TRBV5-4; length: 14; CDR3: CASSPFFGDTEAFF